The following is a T cell receptor (beta chain) sequence with its context. What it binds is not known. The CDR3 extends over 15 amino acids. In germline, CDR1 is SGHVS, CDR2 FQNEAQ. V was clipped by 4 bases and J by 8 bases; unmatched bases: 11. Profiling relied on immunoSEQ multiplex PCR, and the TCRdb table lists in-frame clones only, not all of them. The sample comprises around 180,000 clones, 88% of which are singletons, and 25% to 30% rests with the top ten. These data belong to a study of T cell responses to AZD1222 COVID-19 vaccine. Study-level points and caveats: Compared with day 0, the breadth and depth of the Spike-specific TCR repertoire rose significantly after two doses of AZD1222. Baseline seropositivity characterized only six AZD1222 recipients. Repertoires in all cases were sampled only once the peak T cell response had passed. Donors were mostly white British, more females; clonal diversity possibly underestimated.

Sequences were derived from peripheral blood, sampled 28 days after the second AZD1222 dose. The sequence was obtained from an adult who received the AZD1222 COVID-19 vaccine. This chain connects TRBV7-8 to TRBJ1-2; 9 nucleotides match TRBD1. CDR3 nucleotides: TGTGCCAGCAGCTCGGACAGGGGACCTAGCTTCGGCTACACCTTC. It specifies CASSSDRGPSFGYTF. The variable domain in full, with the rest retrieved from reference TRBV7-8 and TRBJ1-2, is GAGVSQSPRYKVAKRGQDVALRCDPISGHVSLFWYQQALGQGPEFLTYFQNEAQLDKSGLPSDRFFAERPEGSVSTLKIQRTQQEDSAVYLCASSSDRGPSFGYTFGSGTRLTVV.